Listed below are T cell receptor beta chains from one sample, sequenced in a study of cytomegalovirus exposure and HLA in healthy donors. Profiling relied on immunoSEQ multiplex PCR, and the TCRdb table lists in-frame clones only, not all of them. There are about 180,000 clones in the sample; just under 80% occur only once, and approximately 2% lies in the top ten. Sequenced material: PBMCs. Receptors originate from a woman aged 25-40 years in good health and CMV-seronegative. The conserved cysteine and the conserved F or W are not part of the CDR3 here.

>12|TRBJ2-3|TRBV7-3
ASSFTGGADTQY
>10|TRBJ2-7|TRBV29-1
SVVGNSYEQY
>11|TRBJ2-3|TRBV7-2
ASSLVRASLEY
>10|TRBJ2-3|TRBV30
AWSFWEDTQY
>13|TRBJ2-5|TRBV6-1
ASTPTLAAQETQY
>16|TRBJ1-6|TRBV4-1
ASSQDNAAGSYNSPLH
>11|TRBJ2-3|TRBV2
ASNFGGAGTQY
>11|TRBJ2-5|TRBV7-9
ASSLREEETQY
>10|TRBJ2-3|TRBV5-6
ASSPGTDTQY
>17|TRBJ2-1|TRBV29-1
SVETRQGLWRGEYNEQF
>11|TRBJ2-4|TRBV2
ASITVGKNIQY
>13|TRBJ2-2|TRBV7-8
ASSASGVNTGELF
>13|TRBJ1-4|TRBV25-1
ASSGYRGTNEKLF
>12|TRBJ1-1|TRBV2
ASSLGAGAGGAF
>13|TRBJ2-6|TRBV5-1
ASQGQVAGANVLT
>13|TRBJ1-2|TRBV2
ASSDPDRKNYGYT
>13|TRBJ2-2|TRBV5-8
ASSPGFQNTGELF
>13|TRBJ2-7|TRBV9
ASSVVASGVDEQY
>11|TRBJ2-5|TRBV29-1
SVVQGALETQY
>14|TRBJ2-7|TRBV7-2
ASSSSEALAGYEQY
>10|TRBJ2-1|TRBV7-9
ASSRDYNEQF
>12|TRBJ2-7|TRBV5-1
ASSLAGTPYEQY
>14|TRBJ2-7|TRBV5-4
ASSPERQGGTYEQY
>14|TRBJ1-6|TRBV4-3
AGSQGQTQSNSPLH
>20|TRBJ2-5|TRBV9
ASSVAGGERGGVRAGWETQY
>12|TRBJ1-6|TRBV2
ASSESELDSPLH
>8|TRBJ1-1|TRBV7-9
ASSRGEAF
>11|TRBJ1-1|TRBV19
ASSNTGPAAAF
>14|TRBJ1-1|TRBV5-6
ASSLNRGQGITEAF
>13|TRBJ1-5|TRBV7-2
ASSLYQGPNQPQH
>11|TRBJ1-2|TRBV30
AWSGPTGYGYT
>13|TRBJ2-7|TRBV6-1
ASGISGASSYEQY
>14|TRBJ2-3|TRBV5-1
ASSWTGQERTDTQY
>13|TRBJ2-5|TRBV9
ASSGEPGALETQY
>15|TRBJ1-3|TRBV5-1
ASSPAMGGISGNTIY
>15|TRBJ2-3|TRBV18
ASSPLGWGQPTDTQY
>15|TRBJ1-5|TRBV5-7
ASGTQGTQDGNQPQH
>11|TRBJ1-1|TRBV2
ASVGQMNTEAF
>14|TRBJ2-2|TRBV5-1
ASSGGGAPPAGELF
>15|TRBJ2-7|TRBV30
AWSLQGLADVSYEQY
>13|TRBJ1-1|TRBV12-5
ASGPLGVMNTEAF
>9|TRBJ1-1|TRBV29-1
SVELGPRTF